Given below is one T cell receptor beta chain in context. Germline CDR1 reads MNHNY; CDR2 reads SVGAGI (reference sequence). The CDR3 sequence is 14 residues long. The V and J ends lost 3 bases and 6 bases respectively, with 11 bases between them. The record originates from a study of PD-1 blockade in classical Hodgkin lymphoma. The time point: newly diagnosed, previously untreated cHL patient sample. Investigators obtained CD8+ T cells from thawed PBMCs by magnetic negative selection. Produced via immunoSEQ multiplex PCR; TCRdb's table is partial and in-frame only. The sample records over 9,000 clones, 80% to 90% being singletons.

The V and J genes are TRBV6-6 and TRBJ1-4; maybe TRBD1 (5 bases). The TCR originated in a human donor with classical Hodgkin lymphoma. Sequencing was performed on CD8+ T cells from blood. This CDR3 reads CASSYWGSDEKLFF. CDR3 nucleotide sequence: TGTGCCAGCAGTTATTGGGGGTCCGATGAAAAACTGTTTTTT.